The rows below give T cell receptor beta chains drawn from one sample of a study of blood T cell repertoires in COVID-19. Sequencing was performed with immunoSEQ multiplex PCR; in TCRdb, only in-frame clones are kept and a portion is missing. Of some 300,000 clones in the sample, approximately 88% were seen once. The sample taken for sequencing was peripheral blood. Receptor source: a woman aged 25 to 45 who had recovered from COVID-19. The conserved cysteine and the conserved F or W are not part of the CDR3 here.

11,TRBV27,ASSGQGAGEQY
13,TRBV28,ASSRDTSSGNTIY
15,TRBV7-2,ASSPRLSGGSYNEQF
14,TRBV5-1,ASSSTSGGALNEQF
11,TRBV6-1,ASSEQGNYGYT
15,TRBV23-1,ASSQSKWQGLYNEQF
11,TRBV4-1,ASSRTGSYGYT
10,TRBV12-3/TRBV12-4,ASSFPPGEQY
11,TRBV28,ASSLSQGINAF
11,TRBV29-1,SALGQGNYGYT
9,TRBV2,ASTRDYGYT
14,TRBV19,ASSRGGSRSYNEQF
14,TRBV28,ASSTVEGRGNQPQH
14,TRBV27,ASSKGHGQGDHGYT
11,TRBV7-3,ASSLGQGGGYT
11,TRBV6-2/TRBV6-3,ASSSRGGSEQY
12,TRBV6-5,ASSSDRASEKLF
14,TRBV19,ASSSLSTGGANVLT
10,TRBV11-2,ASSLGSGEQY
12,TRBV7-3,ASSLGGETDTQY
11,TRBV19,ASSTGWGEKLF
13,TRBV7-2,ASSLGRRVQETQY
13,TRBV2,ASSEYAGGAGELF
13,TRBV5-1,ASSLGAVGLDTQY
16,TRBV20-1,SASRMPINYRGGNIQY
14,TRBV18,ASSPSGGGVNEKLF
12,TRBV7-2,ASAFPDRGYEQY
11,TRBV29-1,SVEFHTGNTIY
8,TRBV6-5,ASLLLGYT
13,TRBV20-1,SASSSGTGNEKLF
12,TRBV27,ASRTGGLGNTIY
13,TRBV9,ASSVDIGGANEQY
12,TRBV7-2,ASSFWQGSYEQY
11,TRBV5-1,ASSLTANTEAF
13,TRBV18,ASSPPGAGVNEQF
11,TRBV21-1,ASKRSSYNEQF
14,TRBV4-2,ASSQDLAGGTDTQY
13,TRBV19,ASSARDRNNEKLF
10,TRBV6-5,ASSSRVYEQY
13,TRBV28,ASSLSGRGNTEAF
13,TRBV7-2,ASSSVSGGLYEQY
9,TRBV19,ASILGPEAF
13,TRBV7-9,ASSHGDRIYPGYT
12,TRBV2,ASSSLGLGDEQF
12,TRBV6-5,ASRAVQGAGGYT
12,TRBV5-1,ASSSTGDNTEAF
10,TRBV6-1,ASSDRVAGYT
16,TRBV28,ASSPMPEQGKGQETQY
13,TRBV7-2,ASRETGGVNYGYT
11,TRBV10-3,ASQGMGNTEAF